The 3 T cell receptor beta chains given below trace back to one sample, sequenced in a study of breast tumors, draining lymph nodes, adjacent tissues. Breast cancer patients provided tissue from their axillary draining lymph nodes. In TCRdb, the multiplex PCR reads were re-called with MiXCR into one record per CDR3 protein. The table lists 200,000 or so distinct CDR3 sequences, 25% to 40% of them singletons. Sequencing was performed on axillary lymph node tissue. The origin of the receptors is a female donor with breast cancer. Some clones in this sample may be carry-over from other donors' samples.

In DNA, the CDR3 is TGTGCCAGCAGCGTAGCCGCCGGGGGACAGCCTCCGGAAGAGCAGTACTTC. Translation gives CASSVAAGGQPPEEQYF. This chain joins TRBV9 and TRBJ2-7; perhaps TRBD1 as D (7 bases). This CDR3 has 17 residues. CDR1 and CDR2 (germline): SGDLS, YYNGEE. Trimming cost V 0 bases and J 7 bases, with 23 bases left between them.

This clonotype was seen at least ten times. The chain uses TRBV24-1 and TRBJ2-5; 8 positions match TRBD2. The ends lost 1 base at V and 4 bases at J; junction bases unmatched: 7. Germline V gene lookup returns CDR1 KGHDR and CDR2 SFDVKD. There are 16 residues in the CDR3. The CDR3 bases are TGTGCCACCAGTGATTTCGCAGCGGGAGCGAGAGAGACCCAGTACTTC. Encoded protein: CATSDFAAGARETQYF.

This clonotype came up many times. J is TRBJ2-1 and V is TRBV2; D gene ambiguous. Germline-derived CDR1 and CDR2 are SNHLY and FYNNEI. Trimming left V 4 bases short and J 3 bases short, with 10 bases between. This CDR3 spans 14 amino acids. The CDR3 loop is CASSVKDGYNEQFF. DNA for the CDR3: TGTGCCAGCAGTGTTAAAGACGGCTACAATGAGCAGTTCTTC.